These T cell receptor beta chains were read from a single sample in a study of blood T cell repertoires in COVID-19. Method: immunoSEQ multiplex PCR; TCRdb's copy keeps in-frame clones and lacks some. The sample has 120,000 to 150,000 clones; about nine tenths are singletons. The source material was peripheral blood. The origin of the receptors is a woman in her fifties or sixties with acute or convalescent COVID-19. CDR3s include the opening cysteine and the closing phenylalanine or tryptophan. The D gene is left open where the match is weak. Rows may omit the clone size; those that give it use once, few, many or a size class.

TRBJ2-2 TRBV11-3 - - CASSSRQGTGELFF TGTGCCAGCAGCTCGAGGCAGGGCACCGGGGAGCTGTTTTTT
TRBJ2-2 TRBV13 TRBD2 few CASSRLAGNTGELFF TGTGCCAGCAGCCGACTAGCGGGGAACACCGGGGAGCTGTTTTTT
TRBJ2-1 TRBV7-9 TRBD2 few CASSSNQREGLVREQFF TGTGCCAGCAGCTCGAACCAGCGGGAGGGCCTTGTCAGAGAGCAGTTCTTC
TRBJ2-2 TRBV5-1 - - CASKGVGSTGELFF TGCGCCAGCAAGGGAGTGGGTAGCACCGGGGAGCTGTTTTTT
TRBJ1-1 TRBV29-1 - once CSVEGRRELGTEAFF TGCAGCGTTGAAGGAAGGAGGGAATTGGGCACTGAAGCTTTCTTT
TRBJ1-1 TRBV5-1 - - CASSFRQDLRLGTEAFF TGCGCCAGCAGCTTTAGACAGGACTTGCGTCTGGGAACTGAAGCTTTCTTT
TRBJ2-1 TRBV5-1 TRBD2 - CASSSGLVYNEQFF TGCGCCAGCAGCTCTGGACTAGTCTACAATGAGCAGTTCTTC
TRBJ2-3 TRBV7-3 - - CASNGGPTDTQYF TGTGCCAGCAACGGGGGACCCACAGATACGCAGTATTTT
TRBJ1-4 TRBV5-1 TRBD1 - CASSRGPGQGNEKLFF TGCGCCAGCAGCAGAGGCCCGGGACAGGGGAATGAAAAACTGTTTTTT
TRBJ2-7 TRBV24-1 - - CATSDPQIDGQFPYEQYF TGTGCCACCAGTGATCCGCAAATCGATGGACAGTTCCCCTACGAGCAGTACTTC
TRBJ2-5 TRBV9 TRBD1 - CASSVEDRGWETQYF TGTGCCAGCAGCGTAGAAGACAGGGGGTGGGAGACCCAGTACTTC
TRBJ1-3 TRBV5-6 - - CASSPQGRGNTIYF TGTGCCAGCAGCCCCCAGGGCAGGGGAAACACCATATATTTT
TRBJ2-1 TRBV11-3 - - CASGERLQALSSYNEQFF TGTGCCAGCGGGGAGAGGTTGCAGGCCCTAAGCTCCTACAATGAGCAGTTCTTC
TRBJ1-1 TRBV7-9 TRBD1 - CASSLEGQGMNTEAFF TGTGCCAGCAGCTTAGAAGGACAGGGGATGAACACTGAAGCTTTCTTT
TRBJ2-7 TRBV4-2 - - CASSQDPQDEQYF TGTGCCAGCAGCCAAGATCCACAGGACGAGCAGTACTTC
TRBJ2-3 TRBV5-4 - once CASSFAEGDTQYF TGTGCCAGCAGCTTCGCGGAGGGGGATACGCAGTATTTT
TRBJ2-3 TRBV5-4 - - CASSLDTDTQYF TGTGCCAGCAGTTTAGACACAGATACGCAGTATTTT
TRBJ2-7 TRBV24-1 TRBD2 - CATSDPGLAGTYEQYF TGTGCCACCAGTGATCCGGGACTAGCGGGGACCTACGAGCAGTACTTC
TRBJ1-4 TRBV5-1 - - CASSLGRGDEKLFF TGCGCCAGCAGCTTGGGGAGGGGAGATGAAAAACTGTTTTTT
TRBJ2-3 TRBV3-1/TRBV3-2 - - CASSQDQAGSLTDTQYF TGTGCCAGCAGCCAAGATCAGGCGGGGTCCCTCACAGATACGCAGTATTTT
TRBJ1-3 TRBV12-3/TRBV12-4 - - CASSVSGNTIYF TGTGCCAGCTCTGTTTCTGGAAACACCATATATTTT
TRBJ2-7 TRBV6-6 TRBD1 few CASSRFSGQGFYEQYF TGTGCCAGCAGTCGATTCTCCGGACAGGGCTTCTACGAGCAGTACTTC
TRBJ2-3 TRBV11-3 TRBD1 few CASSLGGRGTGITDTQYF TGTGCCAGCAGCTTAGGGGGACGCGGGACAGGGATCACAGATACGCAGTATTTT
TRBJ1-6 TRBV6-2/TRBV6-3 TRBD1 - CASSGTGPLDSPLHF TGTGCCAGCAGCGGGACAGGGCCCTTGGATTCACCCCTCCACTTT
TRBJ2-1 TRBV27 TRBD1 - CASRKDRGRYNEQFF TGTGCCAGCCGGAAAGACAGGGGGCGATACAATGAGCAGTTCTTC
TRBJ2-5 TRBV5-1 TRBD2 once CASSLAGGQETQYF TGCGCCAGCAGCTTGGCGGGAGGGCAAGAGACCCAGTACTTC
TRBJ1-4 TRBV18 - few CASSPATNEKLFF TGTGCCAGCTCCCCCGCAACTAATGAAAAACTGTTTTTT
TRBJ2-7 TRBV5-4 TRBD1 - CASSFGQVIYEQYF TGTGCCAGCAGCTTTGGACAGGTAATTTACGAGCAGTACTTC
TRBJ2-7 TRBV11-2 TRBD2 - CASSLVIGTSRYEQYF TGTGCCAGCAGCTTAGTTATCGGGACTAGTCGCTACGAGCAGTACTTC
TRBJ1-1 TRBV7-8 TRBD1 - CASSLDRGNTEAFF TGTGCCAGCAGCCTAGACAGGGGTAACACTGAAGCTTTCTTT
TRBJ2-3 TRBV7-3 TRBD2 - CASNPGLAGTDTQYF TGTGCCAGCAACCCGGGACTAGCGGGAACAGATACGCAGTATTTT
TRBJ2-7 TRBV10-1 TRBD2 - CASSEGLAAVHEQYF TGCGCCAGCAGTGAGGGACTAGCGGCGGTCCACGAGCAGTACTTC
TRBJ2-3 TRBV2 TRBD2 - CASSDMRGGSDTQYF TGTGCCAGCAGTGACATGCGGGGGGGATCAGATACGCAGTATTTT
TRBJ2-7 TRBV7-2 - - CASTYRGSSYEQYF TGTGCCAGCACCTACCGTGGTAGCAGCTACGAGCAGTACTTC
TRBJ1-2 TRBV6-5 TRBD1 - CASSSERGPYGYTF TGTGCCAGCAGCTCCGAAAGGGGGCCTTATGGCTACACCTTC
TRBJ1-2 TRBV2 - - CASSERVFYGYTF TGTGCCAGCAGTGAAAGAGTCTTCTATGGCTACACCTTC
TRBJ2-4 TRBV28 TRBD1 - CASSPFLGTGKNIQYF TGTGCCAGCAGTCCCTTTTTGGGGACAGGAAAAAACATTCAGTACTTC
TRBJ1-3 TRBV10-3 TRBD1 - CAISERGQGAVGSSGNTIYF TGTGCCATCAGTGAACGCGGACAGGGGGCTGTCGGGTCCTCTGGAAACACCATATATTTT
TRBJ2-1 TRBV11-3 - - CASSLRGYNEQFF TGTGCCAGCAGCTTAAGGGGGTACAATGAGCAGTTCTTC
TRBJ1-5 TRBV19 - - CASSLSKGGNSNQPQHF TGTGCCAGTAGTCTCTCGAAAGGGGGTAATAGCAATCAGCCCCAGCATTTT